Listed below are T cell receptor beta chains from one sample, sequenced in a study of identical twins. TCRdb analysed the 5' RACE reads with MiXCR anew, one entry per CDR3 protein. The repertoire consists of hundreds of thousands of distinct CDR3 sequences, with approximately 6.1% occurring once and the leading ten covering about 1.8%. The sequenced sample was naive T cells sorted from blood. These receptors came from a man aged 18-30 years in good health. Both conserved end residues are part of each CDR3. A D gene is named only where the DNA matches it firmly. Size values are once, few and many counts, or a class for expanded clones, and some rows have none.

clone_size: many
cdr3_length: 14
j_call: TRBJ2-1
v_call: TRBV6-1
d_call: NA
cdr3_aa: CASSPLGTLNEQFF
cdr3_nt: TGTGCCAGCAGTCCCCTAGGGACCCTCAATGAGCAGTTCTTC

clone_size: NA
cdr3_length: 19
j_call: TRBJ1-5
v_call: TRBV21-1
d_call: NA
cdr3_aa: CASSNQKVEVKGRNQPQHF
cdr3_nt: TGTGCCAGCAGCAACCAAAAAGTGGAAGTAAAGGGTCGCAATCAGCCCCAGCATTTT

clone_size: few
cdr3_length: 13
j_call: TRBJ1-5
v_call: TRBV6-2/TRBV6-3
d_call: NA
cdr3_aa: CASRQPGPGPQHF
cdr3_nt: TGTGCCAGCAGGCAGCCTGGACCGGGGCCCCAGCATTTT

clone_size: NA
cdr3_length: 12
j_call: TRBJ1-6
v_call: TRBV14
d_call: NA
cdr3_aa: CASSPKGTDLHF
cdr3_nt: TGTGCCAGCAGCCCAAAGGGGACGGACCTCCACTTT

clone_size: NA
cdr3_length: 13
j_call: TRBJ1-1
v_call: TRBV10-3
d_call: TRBD1
cdr3_aa: CATRDRTHTEAFF
cdr3_nt: TGTGCCACCAGGGACAGGACGCACACTGAAGCTTTCTTT

clone_size: few
cdr3_length: 15
j_call: TRBJ2-2
v_call: TRBV12-3/TRBV12-4
d_call: NA
cdr3_aa: CASTPAPPDTGELFF
cdr3_nt: TGTGCCAGCACTCCTGCCCCCCCGGACACCGGGGAGCTGTTTTTT

clone_size: NA
cdr3_length: 13
j_call: TRBJ2-5
v_call: TRBV3-1
d_call: NA
cdr3_aa: CASSDTMAETQYF
cdr3_nt: TGTGCCAGCAGCGACACAATGGCAGAGACCCAGTACTTC

clone_size: few
cdr3_length: 13
j_call: TRBJ2-1
v_call: TRBV20-1
d_call: TRBD2
cdr3_aa: CSANGLAEGEQFF
cdr3_nt: TGCAGTGCTAACGGACTAGCGGAGGGTGAGCAGTTCTTC

clone_size: many
cdr3_length: 13
j_call: TRBJ2-2
v_call: TRBV2
d_call: NA
cdr3_aa: CASTGTPTGELFF
cdr3_nt: TGTGCCAGCACAGGGACTCCAACCGGGGAGCTGTTTTTT

clone_size: NA
cdr3_length: 14
j_call: TRBJ2-2
v_call: TRBV7-2
d_call: NA
cdr3_aa: CASRRDREVGELFF
cdr3_nt: TGTGCCAGCAGACGAGACAGGGAGGTCGGGGAGCTGTTTTTT

clone_size: few
cdr3_length: 14
j_call: TRBJ1-4
v_call: TRBV5-1
d_call: NA
cdr3_aa: CASSAGQMGEKLFF
cdr3_nt: TGCGCCAGCAGCGCCGGACAGATGGGTGAAAAACTGTTTTTT

clone_size: many
cdr3_length: 12
j_call: TRBJ2-2
v_call: TRBV20-1
d_call: NA
cdr3_aa: CSAAQGPGELFF
cdr3_nt: TGCAGTGCAGCACAGGGTCCCGGGGAGCTGTTTTTT

clone_size: many
cdr3_length: 13
j_call: TRBJ1-1
v_call: TRBV9
d_call: NA
cdr3_aa: CASSVWGNTEAFF
cdr3_nt: TGTGCCAGCAGCGTCTGGGGGAACACTGAAGCTTTCTTT

clone_size: many
cdr3_length: 14
j_call: TRBJ1-2
v_call: TRBV24-1
d_call: NA
cdr3_aa: CATSDLDSSYGYTF
cdr3_nt: TGTGCCACCAGTGATTTGGACAGCAGCTATGGCTACACCTTC

clone_size: few
cdr3_length: 15
j_call: TRBJ1-2
v_call: TRBV4-3
d_call: TRBD1
cdr3_aa: CASSHKGGTGLGYTF
cdr3_nt: TGCGCCAGCAGCCACAAGGGAGGGACAGGCCTGGGCTACACCTTC

clone_size: many
cdr3_length: 14
j_call: TRBJ2-3
v_call: TRBV20-1
d_call: TRBD1
cdr3_aa: CSASPSRGLNTQYF
cdr3_nt: TGCAGTGCTAGCCCTTCCAGGGGGCTAAATACGCAGTATTTT

clone_size: many
cdr3_length: 15
j_call: TRBJ2-3
v_call: TRBV20-1
d_call: NA
cdr3_aa: CSADKSGGGTDTQYF
cdr3_nt: TGCAGTGCCGACAAGAGTGGCGGGGGCACAGATACGCAGTATTTT

clone_size: few
cdr3_length: 14
j_call: TRBJ1-2
v_call: TRBV10-3
d_call: NA
cdr3_aa: CAITGMDRPYGYTF
cdr3_nt: TGTGCCATCACCGGGATGGACAGACCCTATGGCTACACCTTC

clone_size: NA
cdr3_length: 15
j_call: TRBJ2-6
v_call: TRBV9
d_call: NA
cdr3_aa: CASSVGGTGANVLTF
cdr3_nt: TGTGCCAGCAGCGTAGGCGGGACTGGGGCCAACGTCCTGACTTTC

clone_size: few
cdr3_length: 15
j_call: TRBJ1-2
v_call: TRBV12-3/TRBV12-4
d_call: NA
cdr3_aa: CASSDQGGANYGYTF
cdr3_nt: TGTGCCAGCAGCGATCAGGGAGGCGCTAACTATGGCTACACCTTC

clone_size: few
cdr3_length: 12
j_call: TRBJ1-1
v_call: TRBV6-2/TRBV6-3
d_call: NA
cdr3_aa: CASVQQNTEAFF
cdr3_nt: TGTGCCAGCGTACAACAGAACACTGAAGCTTTCTTT

clone_size: many
cdr3_length: 16
j_call: TRBJ2-1
v_call: TRBV4-2
d_call: TRBD2
cdr3_aa: CASSPLLAGEVNEQFF
cdr3_nt: TGTGCCAGCAGCCCCCTGCTAGCGGGAGAAGTCAATGAGCAGTTCTTC

clone_size: many
cdr3_length: 13
j_call: TRBJ2-2
v_call: TRBV29-1
d_call: TRBD1
cdr3_aa: CSVDRGHAGELFF
cdr3_nt: TGCAGCGTCGACAGGGGGCACGCCGGGGAGCTGTTTTTT

clone_size: NA
cdr3_length: 15
j_call: TRBJ1-6
v_call: TRBV7-2
d_call: TRBD1
cdr3_aa: CASSSTGGSSSPLHF
cdr3_nt: TGTGCCAGCAGCTCAACAGGGGGCTCAAGCTCACCCCTCCACTTT

clone_size: many
cdr3_length: 15
j_call: TRBJ2-7
v_call: TRBV25-1
d_call: NA
cdr3_aa: CASSEGGGATYEQYF
cdr3_nt: TGTGCCAGCAGTGAAGGAGGGGGCGCAACCTACGAGCAGTACTTC

clone_size: NA
cdr3_length: 13
j_call: TRBJ2-7
v_call: TRBV25-1
d_call: TRBD2
cdr3_aa: CASGRTSGGEQYF
cdr3_nt: TGTGCCAGCGGACGGACTAGCGGAGGGGAGCAGTACTTC

clone_size: few
cdr3_length: 15
j_call: TRBJ1-5
v_call: TRBV7-9
d_call: NA
cdr3_aa: CASSPAANSNQPQHF
cdr3_nt: TGTGCCAGCAGCCCCGCCGCTAATAGCAATCAGCCCCAGCATTTT

clone_size: few
cdr3_length: 15
j_call: TRBJ1-1
v_call: TRBV6-1
d_call: NA
cdr3_aa: CASSEVGAMNTEAFF
cdr3_nt: TGTGCCAGCAGTGAAGTGGGGGCTATGAACACTGAAGCTTTCTTT

clone_size: NA
cdr3_length: 14
j_call: TRBJ2-3
v_call: TRBV29-1
d_call: NA
cdr3_aa: CSVESRRETDTQYF
cdr3_nt: TGCAGCGTTGAATCGCGAAGGGAAACAGATACGCAGTATTTT

clone_size: many
cdr3_length: 15
j_call: TRBJ2-5
v_call: TRBV3-1
d_call: TRBD1
cdr3_aa: CASSLEGQGAKTQYF
cdr3_nt: TGTGCCAGCAGCCTCGAGGGCCAGGGGGCGAAGACCCAGTACTTC

clone_size: many
cdr3_length: 13
j_call: TRBJ2-5
v_call: TRBV10-3
d_call: NA
cdr3_aa: CAISGGLQETQYF
cdr3_nt: TGTGCCATCAGTGGAGGGTTACAAGAGACCCAGTACTTC

clone_size: many
cdr3_length: 11
j_call: TRBJ1-3
v_call: TRBV29-1
d_call: NA
cdr3_aa: CSVDWGNTIYF
cdr3_nt: TGCAGCGTTGATTGGGGAAACACCATATATTTT

clone_size: many
cdr3_length: 13
j_call: TRBJ1-2
v_call: TRBV2
d_call: TRBD1
cdr3_aa: CASKRTGIYGYTF
cdr3_nt: TGTGCCAGCAAACGGACAGGAATCTATGGCTACACCTTC

clone_size: few
cdr3_length: 16
j_call: TRBJ2-1
v_call: TRBV3-1
d_call: TRBD2
cdr3_aa: CASSQRTSGRLYEQFF
cdr3_nt: TGTGCCAGCAGCCAGAGGACTAGCGGGAGGTTGTATGAGCAGTTCTTC

clone_size: many
cdr3_length: 14
j_call: TRBJ1-5
v_call: TRBV12-3/TRBV12-4
d_call: NA
cdr3_aa: CASSYPERDQPQHF
cdr3_nt: TGTGCCAGCAGTTATCCGGAGAGGGATCAGCCCCAGCATTTT

clone_size: NA
cdr3_length: 15
j_call: TRBJ1-5
v_call: TRBV4-1
d_call: NA
cdr3_aa: CASSLIRGGNQPQHF
cdr3_nt: TGCGCCAGCAGCCTCATCCGCGGGGGCAATCAGCCCCAGCATTTT

clone_size: NA
cdr3_length: 16
j_call: TRBJ2-3
v_call: TRBV4-2
d_call: NA
cdr3_aa: CASSQDPRLGTDTQYF
cdr3_nt: TGTGCCAGCAGCCAAGATCCCCGACTAGGCACAGATACGCAGTATTTT

clone_size: many
cdr3_length: 14
j_call: TRBJ2-1
v_call: TRBV12-3/TRBV12-4
d_call: TRBD1
cdr3_aa: CASCGTGLRNEQFF
cdr3_nt: TGTGCCAGCTGTGGGACAGGGCTAAGGAATGAGCAGTTCTTC

clone_size: many
cdr3_length: 16
j_call: TRBJ2-1
v_call: TRBV6-1
d_call: TRBD2
cdr3_aa: CASSPLSGSRYNEQFF
cdr3_nt: TGTGCCAGCAGTCCACTTAGCGGGAGTAGGTACAATGAGCAGTTCTTC

clone_size: few
cdr3_length: 13
j_call: TRBJ2-5
v_call: TRBV20-1
d_call: TRBD1
cdr3_aa: CSAPGQGLETQYF
cdr3_nt: TGCAGTGCGCCGGGACAGGGCCTGGAGACCCAGTACTTC

clone_size: few
cdr3_length: 15
j_call: TRBJ2-2
v_call: TRBV5-1
d_call: NA
cdr3_aa: CASIPGTQNTGELFF
cdr3_nt: TGCGCCAGCATACCCGGGACCCAGAACACCGGGGAGCTGTTTTTT

clone_size: NA
cdr3_length: 15
j_call: TRBJ2-3
v_call: TRBV18
d_call: TRBD1
cdr3_aa: CASSPTGTGADTQYF
cdr3_nt: TGTGCCAGCTCCCCGACCGGGACAGGTGCCGATACGCAGTATTTT

clone_size: few
cdr3_length: 16
j_call: TRBJ2-3
v_call: TRBV7-9
d_call: TRBD2
cdr3_aa: CASSLGPRGNTDTQYF
cdr3_nt: TGTGCCAGCAGCTTAGGCCCGCGGGGGAACACAGATACGCAGTATTTT

clone_size: few
cdr3_length: 15
j_call: TRBJ2-1
v_call: TRBV12-3/TRBV12-4
d_call: NA
cdr3_aa: CASSPLTEGDNEQFF
cdr3_nt: TGTGCCAGCAGCCCCTTAACGGAGGGGGACAATGAGCAGTTCTTC

clone_size: NA
cdr3_length: 17
j_call: TRBJ2-1
v_call: TRBV7-2
d_call: NA
cdr3_aa: CASSWGGTSPLYNEQFF
cdr3_nt: TGTGCCAGCAGCTGGGGGGGCACTAGTCCCTTATACAATGAGCAGTTCTTC

clone_size: few
cdr3_length: 14
j_call: TRBJ2-3
v_call: TRBV15
d_call: TRBD2
cdr3_aa: CATRLAGGTDTQYF
cdr3_nt: TGTGCCACCAGATTAGCGGGTGGCACAGATACGCAGTATTTT

clone_size: NA
cdr3_length: 11
j_call: TRBJ1-5
v_call: TRBV19
d_call: NA
cdr3_aa: CASSTRRDQHF
cdr3_nt: TGTGCCAGTAGTACACGGAGAGACCAGCATTTT

clone_size: NA
cdr3_length: 20
j_call: TRBJ2-2
v_call: TRBV24-1
d_call: TRBD2
cdr3_aa: CATSDPTSGRAGQDTGELFF
cdr3_nt: TGTGCCACCAGTGATCCTACTAGCGGGAGGGCCGGGCAGGACACCGGGGAGCTGTTTTTT

clone_size: many
cdr3_length: 11
j_call: TRBJ2-3
v_call: TRBV29-1
d_call: NA
cdr3_aa: CSVDTTDTQYF
cdr3_nt: TGCAGCGTTGACACCACAGATACGCAGTATTTT

clone_size: NA
cdr3_length: 16
j_call: TRBJ2-7
v_call: TRBV18
d_call: TRBD1
cdr3_aa: CASSPLPDRLVYEQYF
cdr3_nt: TGTGCCAGCTCACCCTTGCCGGACAGGCTGGTCTACGAGCAGTACTTC